This T cell receptor (beta chain) is drawn from a study of T cell responses to AZD1222 COVID-19 vaccine. Study-level findings and limits: With dominance at 160-218 and 743-854, vaccine-associated CD4 TCRs spanned spike. The donor cohort was predominantly white British with a female majority, and clonal diversity may have been underestimated.

Measured with immunoSEQ multiplex PCR; TCRdb has only the in-frame clones, and not every one. The table shows about 72,000 clones, with approximately 90% occurring only once. This CDR3 is built from 15 residues. CDR1 is MDHEN, CDR2 SYDVKM, per germline. The V segment lost 5 bases and the J segment 8 bases; nucleotides outside the gene matches: 9. This clone occurred once. Its target is unknown. Here the sequenced sample was peripheral blood, taken 28 days after the second AZD1222 dose. This rearrangement joins TRBV28 to TRBJ2-2; 9 bases align to TRBD1. The receptor was isolated from an adult who received the AZD1222 COVID-19 vaccine. The DNA of the CDR3 is TGTGCCAGCAGTCCCGACAGGGGGAGGTCGGGGGAGCTGTTTTTT. Amino acids: CASSPDRGRSGELFF.